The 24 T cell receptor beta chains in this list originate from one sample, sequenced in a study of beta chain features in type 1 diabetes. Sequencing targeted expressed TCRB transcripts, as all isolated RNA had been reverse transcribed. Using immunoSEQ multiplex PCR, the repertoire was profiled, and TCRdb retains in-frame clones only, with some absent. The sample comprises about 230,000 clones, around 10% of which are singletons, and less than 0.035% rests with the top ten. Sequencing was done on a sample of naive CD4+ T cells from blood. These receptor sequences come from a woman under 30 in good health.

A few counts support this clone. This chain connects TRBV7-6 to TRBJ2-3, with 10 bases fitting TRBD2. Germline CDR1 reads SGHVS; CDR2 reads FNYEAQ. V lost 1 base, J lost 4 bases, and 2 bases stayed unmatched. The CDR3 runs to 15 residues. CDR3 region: CASSLGTSGSDTQYF. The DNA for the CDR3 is TGTGCCAGCAGCTTAGGGACTAGCGGCTCAGATACGCAGTATTTT.

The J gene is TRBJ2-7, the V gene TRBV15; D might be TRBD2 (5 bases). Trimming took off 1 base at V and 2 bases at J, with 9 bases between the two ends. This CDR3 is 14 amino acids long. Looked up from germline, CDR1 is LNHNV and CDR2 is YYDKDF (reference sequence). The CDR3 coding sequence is TGTGCCACCAGCAGAGTGCGGGCGCCCTACGAGCAGTACTTC. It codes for CATSRVRAPYEQYF.

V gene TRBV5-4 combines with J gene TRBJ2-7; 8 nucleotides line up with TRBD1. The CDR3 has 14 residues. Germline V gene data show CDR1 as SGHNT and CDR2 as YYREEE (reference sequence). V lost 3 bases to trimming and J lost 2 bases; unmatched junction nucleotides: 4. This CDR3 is CASSSVDRAYEQYF. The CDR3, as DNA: TGTGCCAGCAGCTCCGTGGACAGGGCCTACGAGCAGTACTTC.

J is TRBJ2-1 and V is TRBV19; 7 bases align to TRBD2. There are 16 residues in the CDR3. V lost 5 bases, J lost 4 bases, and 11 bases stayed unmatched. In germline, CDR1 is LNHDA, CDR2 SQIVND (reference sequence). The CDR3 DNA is TGTGCCAGTAGTGTCCGGAATAGCGGGCTTTACAATGAGCAGTTCTTC. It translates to CASSVRNSGLYNEQFF.

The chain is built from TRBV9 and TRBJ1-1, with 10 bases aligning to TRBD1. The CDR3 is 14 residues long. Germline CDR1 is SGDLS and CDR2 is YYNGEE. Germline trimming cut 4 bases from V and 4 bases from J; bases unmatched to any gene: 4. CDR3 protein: CASSPGQGSTEAFF. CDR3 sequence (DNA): TGTGCCAGCAGCCCGGGACAGGGGAGCACTGAAGCTTTCTTT. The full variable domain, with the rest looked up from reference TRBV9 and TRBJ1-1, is DSGVTQTPKHLITATGQRVTLRCSPRSGDLSVYWYQQSLDQGLQFLIQYYNGEERAKGNILERFSAQQFPDLHSELNLSSLELGDSALYFCASSPGQGSTEAFFGQGTRLTVV.

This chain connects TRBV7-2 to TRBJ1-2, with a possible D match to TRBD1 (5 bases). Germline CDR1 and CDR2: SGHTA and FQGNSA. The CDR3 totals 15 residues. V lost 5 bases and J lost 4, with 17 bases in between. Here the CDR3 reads CASSPGAGFGYGYTF. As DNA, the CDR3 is TGTGCCAGCAGCCCTGGGGCAGGGTTCGGCTATGGCTACACCTTC.

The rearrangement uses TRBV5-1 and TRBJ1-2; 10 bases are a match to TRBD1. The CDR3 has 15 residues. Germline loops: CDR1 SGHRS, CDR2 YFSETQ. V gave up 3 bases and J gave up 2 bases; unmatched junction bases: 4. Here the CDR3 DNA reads TGCGCCAGCAGCTGGGTGACAGGGGGCAACTATGGCTACACCTTC. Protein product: CASSWVTGGNYGYTF.

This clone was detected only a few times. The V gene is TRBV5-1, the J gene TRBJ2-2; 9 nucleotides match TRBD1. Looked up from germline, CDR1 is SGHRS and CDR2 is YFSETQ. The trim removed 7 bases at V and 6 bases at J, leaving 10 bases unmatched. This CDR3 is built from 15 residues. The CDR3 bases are TGCGCCAGCTCAAACCGGGACAGGGCATCCGGGGAGCTGTTTTTT. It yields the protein CASSNRDRASGELFF.

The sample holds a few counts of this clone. Here the CDR3 DNA reads TGTGCCAGCAGCCCCCCGACTAGCGGGAGGGCCGTTACGCAGTATTTT. This gives the protein CASSPPTSGRAVTQYF. The chain carries TRBV7-9 and TRBJ2-3, with 14 positions matching TRBD2. Germline V CDR1 and CDR2: SEHNR, FQNEAQ (reference sequence). CDR3 length equals 16 residues. The V segment lost 5 bases and the J segment 8 bases; nucleotides outside the gene matches: 9.

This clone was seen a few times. The CDR3 sequence: CASSLLVYEQYF. As DNA, the CDR3 is TGTGCCAGCAGCTTATTAGTCTACGAGCAGTACTTC. This rearrangement joins TRBV7-2 to TRBJ2-7; no clear D. V was pared by 2 bases and J by 3 bases, with 5 bases between. Germline CDR1 and CDR2: SGHTA and FQGNSA. The CDR3 has 12 residues.

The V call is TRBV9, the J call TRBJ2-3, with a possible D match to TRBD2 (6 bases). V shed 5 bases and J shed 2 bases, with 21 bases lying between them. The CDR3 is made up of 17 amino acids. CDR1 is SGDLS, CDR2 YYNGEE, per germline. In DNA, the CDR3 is TGTGCCAGCAGTACCGGTTGGGCTAGCGAGTTCACAGATACGCAGTATTTT. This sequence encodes CASSTGWASEFTDTQYF.

CDR3 bases: TGTGCCATCAGTGGAGCCACTGTGACAGGTGAAGCTTTCTTT. Translation gives CAISGATVTGEAFF. The J gene is TRBJ1-1, the V gene TRBV10-3, with D tentatively TRBD1 (6 bases). CDR3 length: 14 amino acids. Germline values: CDR1 ENHRY, CDR2 SYGVKD. Trimming left V 4 bases short and J 7 bases short, with 16 bases between.

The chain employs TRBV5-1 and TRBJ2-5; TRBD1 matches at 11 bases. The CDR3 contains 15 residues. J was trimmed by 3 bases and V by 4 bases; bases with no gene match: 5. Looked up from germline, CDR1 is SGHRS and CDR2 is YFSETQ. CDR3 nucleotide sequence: TGCGCCAGCAGCATGGGGGACAGGGGGGAAGAGACCCAGTACTTC. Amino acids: CASSMGDRGEETQYF.

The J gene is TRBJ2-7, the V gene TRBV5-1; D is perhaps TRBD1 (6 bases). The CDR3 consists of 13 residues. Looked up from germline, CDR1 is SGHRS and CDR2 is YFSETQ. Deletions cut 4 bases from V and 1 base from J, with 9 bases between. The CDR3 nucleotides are TGCGCCAGCAGCCCGACAGGTTCCTACGAGCAGTACTTC. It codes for CASSPTGSYEQYF.

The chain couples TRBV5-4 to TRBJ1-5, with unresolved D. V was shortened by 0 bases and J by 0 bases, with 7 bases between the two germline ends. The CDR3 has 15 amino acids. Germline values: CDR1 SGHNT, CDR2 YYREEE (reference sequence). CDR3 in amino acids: CASSLGVDSNQPQHF. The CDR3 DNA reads TGTGCCAGCAGCTTGGGAGTCGATAGCAATCAGCCCCAGCATTTT. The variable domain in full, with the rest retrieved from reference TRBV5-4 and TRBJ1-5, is ETGVTQSPTHLIKTRGQQVTLRCSSQSGHNTVSWYQQALGQGPQFIFQYYREEENGRGNFPPRFSGLQFPNYSSELNVNALELDDSALYLCASSLGVDSNQPQHFGDGTRLSIL.

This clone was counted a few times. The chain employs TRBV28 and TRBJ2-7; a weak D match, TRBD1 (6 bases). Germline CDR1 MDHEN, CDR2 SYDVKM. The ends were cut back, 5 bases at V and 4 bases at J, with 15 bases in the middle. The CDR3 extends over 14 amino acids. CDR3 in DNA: TGTGCCAGCAGTCCCGGACAGAAACCTTACGAGCAGTACTTC. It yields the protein CASSPGQKPYEQYF.

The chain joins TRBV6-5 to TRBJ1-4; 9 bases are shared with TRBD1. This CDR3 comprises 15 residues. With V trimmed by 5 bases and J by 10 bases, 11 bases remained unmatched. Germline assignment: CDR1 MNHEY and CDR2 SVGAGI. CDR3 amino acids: CASSPFRTGDRKLFF. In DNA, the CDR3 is TGTGCCAGCAGTCCTTTCCGGACAGGGGACAGAAAACTGTTTTTT.

The CDR3 coding sequence is TGTGCCAGCAGGACTAGGCGGGAGACGGGCACAGATACGCAGTATTTT. This sequence encodes CASRTRRETGTDTQYF. The chain couples TRBV25-1 to TRBJ2-3; TRBD2 aligns across 7 bases. Germline CDR1 MGHDK, CDR2 SYGVNS. The V segment lost 6 bases and the J segment 1 base; nucleotides outside the gene matches: 10. The CDR3 has 16 amino acids.

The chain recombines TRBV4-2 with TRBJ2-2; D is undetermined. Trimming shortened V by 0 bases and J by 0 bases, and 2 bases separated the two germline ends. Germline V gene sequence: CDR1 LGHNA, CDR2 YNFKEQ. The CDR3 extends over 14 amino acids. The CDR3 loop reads CASSQDSNTGELFF. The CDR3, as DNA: TGTGCCAGCAGCCAAGACTCGAACACCGGGGAGCTGTTTTTT.

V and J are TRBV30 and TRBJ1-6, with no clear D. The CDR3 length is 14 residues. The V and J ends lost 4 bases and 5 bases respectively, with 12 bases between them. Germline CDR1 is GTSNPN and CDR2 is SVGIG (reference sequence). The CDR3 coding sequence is TGTGCCTGGACCCGGGATTCCAATAATTCACCCCTCCACTTT. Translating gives CAWTRDSNNSPLHF. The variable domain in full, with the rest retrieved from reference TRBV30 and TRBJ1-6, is SQTIHQWPATLVQPVGSPLSLECTVEGTSNPNLYWYRQAAGRGLQLLFYSVGIGQISSEVPQNLSASRPQDRQFILSSKKLLLSDSGFYLCAWTRDSNNSPLHFGNGTRLTVT.

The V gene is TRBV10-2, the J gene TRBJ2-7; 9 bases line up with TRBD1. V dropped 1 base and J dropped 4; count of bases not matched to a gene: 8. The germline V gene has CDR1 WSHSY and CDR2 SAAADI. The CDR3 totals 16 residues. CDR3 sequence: CASSEYPGTGSYEQYF. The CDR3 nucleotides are TGCGCCAGCAGTGAGTATCCCGGGACAGGGTCTTACGAGCAGTACTTC.

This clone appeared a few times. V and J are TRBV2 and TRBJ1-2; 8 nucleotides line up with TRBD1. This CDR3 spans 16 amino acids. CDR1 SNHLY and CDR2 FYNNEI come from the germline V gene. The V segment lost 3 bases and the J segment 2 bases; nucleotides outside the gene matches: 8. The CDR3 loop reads CASSDFWTGRNYGYTF. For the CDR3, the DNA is TGTGCCAGCAGTGATTTTTGGACAGGGAGAAACTATGGCTACACCTTC. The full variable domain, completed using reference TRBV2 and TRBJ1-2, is EPEVTQTPSHQVTQMGQEVILRCVPISNHLYFYWYRQILGQKVEFLVSFYNNEISEKSEIFDDQFSVERPDGSNFTLKIRSTKLEDSAMYFCASSDFWTGRNYGYTFGSGTRLTVV.

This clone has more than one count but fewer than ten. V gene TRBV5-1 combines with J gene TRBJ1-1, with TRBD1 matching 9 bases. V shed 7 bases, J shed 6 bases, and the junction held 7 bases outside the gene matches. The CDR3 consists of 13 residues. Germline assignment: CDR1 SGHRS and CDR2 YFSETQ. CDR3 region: CASGTGGMSEAFF. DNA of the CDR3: TGCGCCAGCGGAACAGGGGGCATGTCTGAAGCTTTCTTT.

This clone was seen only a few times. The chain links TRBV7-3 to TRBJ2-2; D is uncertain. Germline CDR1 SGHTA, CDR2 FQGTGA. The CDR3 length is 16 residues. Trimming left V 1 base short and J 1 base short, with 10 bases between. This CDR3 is CASSLNPPRNTGELFF. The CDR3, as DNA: TGTGCCAGCAGCTTAAATCCCCCCAGGAACACCGGGGAGCTGTTTTTT.